These 30 T cell receptor beta chains share one sample of origin, sequenced in a study of T cell responses to AZD1222 COVID-19 vaccine. Measured with immunoSEQ multiplex PCR; TCRdb has only the in-frame clones, and not every one. The sample records under 140,000 clones, less than 95% being singletons. The sequences come from peripheral blood, collected 28 days after the second AZD1222 dose. Receptors were obtained from an adult who received the AZD1222 COVID-19 vaccine.

J is TRBJ1-5 and V is TRBV5-1, with D perhaps TRBD1 (6 bases). Trimming pared 4 bases from V and 7 bases from J, leaving 18 bases between. The CDR3 covers 15 residues. Germline V gene sequence: CDR1 SGHRS, CDR2 YFSETQ. CDR3 sequence: CASSQQGIQGQPQHF. The CDR3 region has the DNA TGCGCCAGCAGCCAACAGGGCATTCAGGGCCAGCCCCAGCATTTT.

The chain joins TRBV10-1 to TRBJ2-3; 9 nucleotides match TRBD2. With 3 bases clipped from V and 4 bases from J, the junction kept 11 bases outside the gene matches. This CDR3 spans 17 amino acids. Germline CDR1 and CDR2: WNHNN and SYGVQD (reference sequence). The CDR3 DNA is TGCGCCAGCAGTGATCGTAGCGGGGGAGGGTATGCAGATACGCAGTATTTT. Translating it yields CASSDRSGGGYADTQYF.

This chain uses TRBV2 with TRBJ1-1; 8 positions match TRBD1. This CDR3 is 14 amino acids long. The V segment lost 5 bases and the J segment 6 bases; nucleotides outside the gene matches: 8. Per germline, CDR1 SNHLY and CDR2 FYNNEI. The CDR3 here is CASSRPSGGAEAFF. CDR3 sequence (DNA): TGTGCCAGCAGTCGGCCCTCAGGGGGCGCTGAAGCTTTCTTT.

V and J are TRBV23-1 and TRBJ1-1; D call uncertain. TRBV23-1 is classed as an ORF, of uncertain function. With 9 bases removed from V and 1 base from J, the gap between germline ends came to 12 bases. This CDR3 spans 13 amino acids. The CDR3 nucleotides read TGCGCCAGTTGTTCCGAGCGGAACACTGAAGCTTTCTTT. This translates into CASCSERNTEAFF.

V is TRBV27 and J is TRBJ1-6, with 11 bases fitting TRBD1. With 4 bases clipped from V and 6 bases from J, the junction kept 5 bases outside the gene matches. This CDR3 has 16 amino acids. Germline V gives CDR1 MNHEY, CDR2 SMNVEV (reference sequence). The CDR3 here is CASSSSGTGGNSPLHF. As DNA, the CDR3 is TGTGCCAGCAGTTCTTCAGGGACAGGGGGTAATTCACCCCTCCACTTT.

This chain connects TRBV3-1 (or the pseudogene TRBV3-2) to TRBJ1-6; D uncertain. In germline, CDR1 is LGHDT, CDR2 YNNKEL (reference sequence). The CDR3 totals 16 residues. Trimming shortened V by 4 bases and J by 0 bases, and 10 bases separated the two germline ends. CDR3 amino acids: CASSPGFGSYNSPLHF. As DNA, the CDR3 is TGTGCCAGCAGCCCGGGTTTCGGCTCCTATAATTCACCCCTCCACTTT.

The rearrangement uses TRBV4-2 and TRBJ2-1; D gene unclear. V lost 5 bases and J lost 7, with 9 bases in between. CDR1 is LGHNA and CDR2 is YNFKEQ in the germline V gene. The CDR3 covers 12 residues. The CDR3 DNA reads as TGTGCCAGCAGCGCAGACCAGAATGAGCAGTTCTTC. Translated: CASSADQNEQFF.

J is TRBJ1-3 and V is TRBV6-5; D call uncertain. CDR3 length: 12 amino acids. Deletions cut 4 bases from V and 4 bases from J, with 5 bases between. Germline values: CDR1 MNHEY, CDR2 SVGAGI. The chain's CDR3 is CASSSEGNTIYF. CDR3 DNA sequence: TGTGCCAGCAGTTCGGAAGGAAACACCATATATTTT.

The gene calls are TRBV5-6 and TRBJ2-2; D may be TRBD2 (6 bases). This CDR3 spans 13 amino acids. The V gene's germline CDR1 is SGHDT and CDR2 YYEEEE. Between the trimmed V and J ends, which lost 3 bases and 3 bases, there was a span of 6 bases. CDR3 residues: CASSSSDTGELFF. The CDR3 DNA is TGTGCCAGCAGCTCTAGCGACACCGGGGAGCTGTTTTTT. The entire variable domain, with the rest obtained from reference TRBV5-6 and TRBJ2-2, is as follows: DAGVTQSPTHLIKTRGQQVTLRCSPKSGHDTVSWYQQALGQGPQFIFQYYEEEERQRGNFPDRFSGHQFPNYSSELNVNALLLGDSALYLCASSSSDTGELFFGEGSRLTVL.

The count of this clone is one. CDR3 residues: CASSGRFSYEQYF. CDR3 coding DNA: TGTGCCAGCAGCGGCAGATTCTCCTACGAGCAGTACTTC. The gene calls are TRBV14 and TRBJ2-7; D remains ambiguous. The V gene's germline CDR1 is SGHDN and CDR2 FVKESK. CDR3 length: 13 residues. V was pared by 5 bases and J by 0 bases, with 8 bases between.

The chain links TRBV5-1 to TRBJ2-7; the match to TRBD1 covers 7 bases. CDR3 length: 17 residues. Germline trimming cut 0 bases from V and 5 bases from J; bases unmatched to any gene: 14. Germline CDR1 SGHRS, CDR2 YFSETQ. The CDR3 coding sequence is TGCGCCAGCAGCTTGGTTGGGGGTCGACAGGGACCTCACGAGCAGTACTTC. Residues: CASSLVGGRQGPHEQYF. The full variable domain, its missing parts supplied by reference TRBV5-1 and TRBJ2-7, is KAGVTQTPRYLIKTRGQQVTLSCSPISGHRSVSWYQQTPGQGLQFLFEYFSETQRNKGNFPGRFSGRQFSNSRSEMNVSTLELGDSALYLCASSLVGGRQGPHEQYFGPGTRLTVT.

The chain has TRBV6-2 or TRBV6-3 and TRBJ1-5; D gene ambiguous. This CDR3 has 17 amino acids. Trimming left V 0 bases short and J 0 bases short, with 12 bases between. The V gene's germline CDR1 is MNHEY and CDR2 SVGEGT. CDR3 bases: TGTGCCAGCAGTTACTCGCGACAACCTCTTAGCAATCAGCCCCAGCATTTT. Translation: CASSYSRQPLSNQPQHF.

The rearrangement uses TRBV19 and TRBJ1-2; D is undetermined. Germline loops: CDR1 LNHDA, CDR2 SQIVND (reference sequence). V was clipped by 4 bases and J by 4 bases, with 7 bases between them. This CDR3 spans 12 amino acids. This CDR3 is CASSNSAYGYTF. CDR3 nucleotide sequence: TGTGCCAGTAGTAACAGCGCCTATGGCTACACCTTC.

The chain carries TRBV6-5 and TRBJ2-3; D possibly uses TRBD1 or TRBD2 (7 bases each). CDR1 MNHEY and CDR2 SVGAGI come from the germline V gene. With 6 bases removed from V and 2 bases from J, the gap between germline ends came to 15 bases. This CDR3 spans 15 amino acids. The CDR3 DNA reads TGTGCCAGCAGCCCCCAGGGGGGGACCACAGATACGCAGTATTTT. Its translation is CASSPQGGTTDTQYF.

This chain uses TRBV7-9 with TRBJ1-6; perhaps TRBD1 as D (5 bases). The V end was cut by 3 bases, the J end by 5 bases, with 11 bases between. The CDR3 runs 15 residues. CDR1 and CDR2 from the germline V gene are SEHNR and FQNEAQ (reference sequence). The CDR3 loop is CASSFPGPHNSPLHF. As DNA, the CDR3 is TGTGCCAGCAGCTTCCCGGGACCGCATAATTCACCCCTCCACTTT.

The gene calls are TRBV6-5 and TRBJ2-2, with 9 bases fitting TRBD2. The CDR3 extends over 16 amino acids. V lost 2 bases and J lost 6; bases outside the gene matches: 7. Per germline, CDR1 MNHEY and CDR2 SVGAGI. The CDR3 loop reads CASSYMWLAGSGELFF. CDR3 DNA: TGTGCCAGCAGTTACATGTGGCTAGCGGGGTCCGGGGAGCTGTTTTTT.

V gene TRBV5-4 combines with J gene TRBJ2-3; the D is unclear. Deletions cut 6 bases from V and 0 bases from J, with 8 bases between. Germline CDR1 is SGHNT and CDR2 is YYREEE (reference sequence). The CDR3 consists of 13 residues. The CDR3 sequence is CASTMRSTDTQYF. For the CDR3, the DNA is TGTGCCAGCACGATGAGGAGCACAGATACGCAGTATTTT.

This clone occurred once. The V call is TRBV29-1, the J call TRBJ2-1; 10 bases agree with TRBD1. CDR1 is SQVTM and CDR2 is ANQGSEA in the germline V gene. V dropped 5 bases and J dropped 0; count of bases not matched to a gene: 1. The CDR3 runs to 14 residues. The CDR3 sequence: CSVRDRGSYNEQFF. The CDR3 coding sequence is TGCAGCGTTCGGGACAGGGGCTCCTACAATGAGCAGTTCTTC.

The chain uses TRBV5-6 and TRBJ1-5, with 7 bases matching TRBD1. The CDR3 extends over 14 amino acids. Germline V gene sequence: CDR1 SGHDT, CDR2 YYEEEE. The J segment lost 6 bases and the V segment lost 4 bases, leaving 7 bases of the junction unmatched. The CDR3 nucleotides are TGTGCCAGCAGCCTAGGGACAGTGAGTCAGCCCCAGCATTTT. It encodes CASSLGTVSQPQHF.

This chain uses TRBV23-1 with TRBJ2-7; 12 bases map to TRBD2. TRBV23-1 is reported as an ORF; its role is uncertain. V lost 8 bases and J lost 4; bases outside the gene matches: 12. This CDR3 has 16 amino acids. The CDR3 DNA reads as TGCGCCAGCCTTACACAGCTAGCGGGAGGGCCGTACGAGCAGTACTTC. Translating it yields CASLTQLAGGPYEQYF.

The chain joins TRBV4-1 to TRBJ1-2, with 8 bases fitting TRBD1. This CDR3 is built from 14 residues. V shed 6 bases, J shed 2 bases, and the junction held 5 bases outside the gene matches. Germline-derived CDR1 and CDR2 are MGHRA and YSYEKL. CDR3 protein: CASSQGAQNYGYTF. CDR3 sequence (DNA): TGCGCCAGCAGTCAGGGGGCGCAGAACTATGGCTACACCTTC.

This clone has a handful of counts. The chain has TRBV27 and TRBJ1-5; TRBD1 matches 9 bases. The length of the CDR3 is 15 residues. CDR1 is MNHEY and CDR2 is SMNVEV in the germline V gene (reference sequence). J gave up 7 bases and V 5 bases, and 9 bases lay outside the gene matches. The CDR3 protein is CASSLRTGEGQPQHF. CDR3 in DNA: TGTGCCAGCAGTCTTCGGACAGGGGAAGGACAGCCCCAGCATTTT.

This chain links TRBV2 with TRBJ2-4; D is uncertain. Trimming took off 3 bases at V and 10 bases at J, with 13 bases between the two ends. Per germline, CDR1 SNHLY and CDR2 FYNNEI. This CDR3 is 13 amino acids long. CDR3 residues: CASSEAPLGIQYF. In nucleotides, the CDR3 is TGTGCCAGCAGTGAGGCCCCCTTAGGAATTCAGTACTTC. Full variable domain (remainder filled in from reference TRBV2 and TRBJ2-4): EPEVTQTPSHQVTQMGQEVILRCVPISNHLYFYWYRQILGQKVEFLVSFYNNEISEKSEIFDDQFSVERPDGSNFTLKIRSTKLEDSAMYFCASSEAPLGIQYFGAGTRLSVL.

V usage is TRBV9 and J usage is TRBJ1-2; TRBD1 matches at 7 bases. Germline CDR1 is SGDLS and CDR2 is YYNGEE. CDR3 size: 15 residues. V gave up 2 bases and J gave up 4 bases; unmatched junction bases: 8. The CDR3 reads CASSVVRAGGYGYTF. CDR3 nucleotides: TGTGCCAGCAGCGTCGTCAGGGCAGGGGGCTATGGCTACACCTTC.

J is TRBJ1-3 and V is TRBV18, with TRBD1 identical over 8 bases. The CDR3 contains 16 residues. J gave up 0 bases and V 6 bases, and 7 bases lay outside the gene matches. The V gene's germline CDR1 is KGHSH and CDR2 LQKENI. CDR3 sequence (DNA): TGTGCCAGCTCGCCAGGGGACAGGAGCTCTGGAAACACCATATATTTT. As protein: CASSPGDRSSGNTIYF.

The chain employs TRBV5-6 and TRBJ2-5; no clear D gene. The CDR3 covers 14 residues. Per germline, CDR1 SGHDT and CDR2 YYEEEE. V lost 4 bases and J lost 10, with 20 bases in between. CDR3 bases: TGTGCCAGCAGCCCCGACCCCCCGGGCGTGGGCCAGTACTTC. Translating gives CASSPDPPGVGQYF.

This clone was found once. The DNA for the CDR3 is TGTGCCAGTAGTGCCCCGGGACAGGGGCGGGAAAAACTGTTTTTT. Translating gives CASSAPGQGREKLFF. The rearrangement uses TRBV19 and TRBJ1-4; 10 nucleotides match TRBD1. Germline V gene lookup returns CDR1 LNHDA and CDR2 SQIVND (reference sequence). V lost 5 bases and J lost 8; bases outside the gene matches: 8. The CDR3 extends over 15 amino acids.

The chain combines TRBV30 with TRBJ1-6; D not certain. Germline V gene data show CDR1 as GTSNPN and CDR2 as SVGIG (reference sequence). The CDR3 runs to 13 residues. Between the trimmed V and J ends, which lost 7 bases and 4 bases, there was a span of 11 bases. CDR3 sequence: CASTNGYNSPLHF. The CDR3 DNA reads as TGTGCCTCAACAAACGGGTATAATTCACCCCTCCACTTT.

The DNA for the CDR3 is TGTGCCAGCAGCTTAAGTCCGGGACAGGGGGCTTACGAGCAGTACTTC. Protein product: CASSLSPGQGAYEQYF. The V and J genes are TRBV7-8 and TRBJ2-7, with 12 bases aligning to TRBD1. CDR3 length equals 16 residues. Germline V gene lookup returns CDR1 SGHVS and CDR2 FQNEAQ. J gave up 4 bases and V 2 bases, and 6 bases lay outside the gene matches.

This sequence joins TRBV5-6 and TRBJ1-2; D is ambiguous. The V end lost 4 bases, the J end lost 4 bases, and 17 bases lay between the germline ends. Per the germline V gene, CDR1 is SGHDT and CDR2 is YYEEEE. This CDR3 has 15 amino acids. CDR3 coding DNA: TGTGCCAGCAGCCCCCTTAAGGAGGAATCCTATGGCTACACCTTC. This codes for CASSPLKEESYGYTF.